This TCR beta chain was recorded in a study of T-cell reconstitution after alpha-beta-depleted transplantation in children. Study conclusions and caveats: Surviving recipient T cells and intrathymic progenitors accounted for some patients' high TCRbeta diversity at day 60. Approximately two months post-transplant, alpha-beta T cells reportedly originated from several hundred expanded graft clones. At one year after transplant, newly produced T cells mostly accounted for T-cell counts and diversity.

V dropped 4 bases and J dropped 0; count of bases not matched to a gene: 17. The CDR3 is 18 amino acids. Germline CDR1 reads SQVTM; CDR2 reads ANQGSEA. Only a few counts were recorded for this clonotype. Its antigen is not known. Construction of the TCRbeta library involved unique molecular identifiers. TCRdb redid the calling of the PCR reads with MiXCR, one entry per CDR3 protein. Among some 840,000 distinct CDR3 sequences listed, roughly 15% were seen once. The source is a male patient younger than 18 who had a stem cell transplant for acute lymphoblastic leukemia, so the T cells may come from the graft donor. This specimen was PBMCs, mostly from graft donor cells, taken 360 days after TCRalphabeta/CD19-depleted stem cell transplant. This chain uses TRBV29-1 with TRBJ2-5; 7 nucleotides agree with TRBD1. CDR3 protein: CSVARTGGTYLYQETQYF. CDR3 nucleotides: TGCAGCGTTGCAAGGACAGGAGGCACCTACCTTTACCAAGAGACCCAGTACTTC.